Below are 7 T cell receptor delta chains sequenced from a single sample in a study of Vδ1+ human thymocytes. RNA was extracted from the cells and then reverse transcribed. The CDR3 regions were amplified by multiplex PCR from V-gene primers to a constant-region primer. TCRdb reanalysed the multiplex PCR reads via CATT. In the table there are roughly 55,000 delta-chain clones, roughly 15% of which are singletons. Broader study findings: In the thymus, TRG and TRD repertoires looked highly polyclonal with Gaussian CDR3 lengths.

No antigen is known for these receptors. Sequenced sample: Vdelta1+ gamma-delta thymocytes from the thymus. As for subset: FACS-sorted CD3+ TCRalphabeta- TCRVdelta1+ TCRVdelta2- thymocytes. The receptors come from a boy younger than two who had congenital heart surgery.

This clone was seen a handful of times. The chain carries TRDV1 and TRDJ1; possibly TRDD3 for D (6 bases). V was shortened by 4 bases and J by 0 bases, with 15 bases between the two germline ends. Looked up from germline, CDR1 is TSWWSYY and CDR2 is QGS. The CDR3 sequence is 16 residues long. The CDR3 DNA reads TGTGCTCTTGGGGCGAGTTGGGGGCTGAACACCGATAAACTCATCTTT. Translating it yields CALGASWGLNTDKLIF.

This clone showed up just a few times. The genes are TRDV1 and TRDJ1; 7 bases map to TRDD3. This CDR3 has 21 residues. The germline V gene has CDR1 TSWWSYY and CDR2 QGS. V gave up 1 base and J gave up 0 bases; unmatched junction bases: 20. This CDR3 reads CALGEHSSPYWGFPYTDKLIF. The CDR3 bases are TGTGCTCTTGGGGAACACTCCTCGCCCTACTGGGGATTCCCGTACACCGATAAACTCATCTTT.

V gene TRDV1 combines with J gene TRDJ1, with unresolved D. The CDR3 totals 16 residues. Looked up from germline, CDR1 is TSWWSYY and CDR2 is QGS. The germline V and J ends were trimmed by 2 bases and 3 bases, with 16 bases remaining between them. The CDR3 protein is CALGEVVALMPDKLIF. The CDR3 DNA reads TGTGCTCTTGGGGAAGTCGTGGCCCTGATGCCCGATAAACTCATCTTT.

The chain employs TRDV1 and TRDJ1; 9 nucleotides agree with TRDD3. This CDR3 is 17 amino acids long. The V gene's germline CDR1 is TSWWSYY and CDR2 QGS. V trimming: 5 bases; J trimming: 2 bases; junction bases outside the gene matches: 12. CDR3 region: CALGSVPYWGNTDKLIF. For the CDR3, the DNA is TGTGCTCTTGGGTCCGTTCCGTACTGGGGGAATACCGATAAACTCATCTTT.

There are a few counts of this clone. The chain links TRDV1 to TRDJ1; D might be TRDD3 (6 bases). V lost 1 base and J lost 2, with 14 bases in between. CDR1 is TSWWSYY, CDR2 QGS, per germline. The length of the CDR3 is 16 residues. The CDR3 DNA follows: TGTGCTCTTGGGGAACCCCCAGGGGGGGAAACCGATAAACTCATCTTT. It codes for CALGEPPGGETDKLIF.

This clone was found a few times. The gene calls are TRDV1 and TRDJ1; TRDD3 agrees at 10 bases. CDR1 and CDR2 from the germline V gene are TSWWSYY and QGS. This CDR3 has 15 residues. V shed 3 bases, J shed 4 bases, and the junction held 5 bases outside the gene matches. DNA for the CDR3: TGTGCTCTTGGGGACCCACTGGGGGATCTCGATAAACTCATCTTT. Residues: CALGDPLGDLDKLIF.

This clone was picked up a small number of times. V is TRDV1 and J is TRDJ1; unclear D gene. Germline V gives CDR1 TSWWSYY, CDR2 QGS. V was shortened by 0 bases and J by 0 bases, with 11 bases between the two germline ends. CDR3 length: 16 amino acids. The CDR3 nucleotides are TGTGCTCTTGGGGAACTAACGACCCGTTACACCGATAAACTCATCTTT. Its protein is CALGELTTRYTDKLIF.